These T cell receptor beta chains were read from a single sample in a study of CD8+CD57+ T cells in acquired aplastic anemia. TCRdb reprocessed the reads with MiXCR, giving one entry per CDR3 protein. The table has around 190,000 distinct CDR3 sequences, under 65% seen once. Sequencing input: sorted CD4+, CD8+, or CD8+CD57+ T cells (not recorded which) from PBMCs. Receptors originate from a human donor in good health. Each CDR3 is given with its conserved first and last residue. The order of the fields is V gene, D gene, J gene, CDR3 length, clone size, CDR3 DNA, CDR3 protein. The D gene is left open where the match is weak. Size values are once, few and many counts, or a class for expanded clones, and some rows have none.

V gene: TRBV2
D gene: NA
J gene: TRBJ2-2
CDR3 length: 15
clone size: NA
CDR3 DNA: TGTGCCAGCAGTGAAGGATTAGGCAGACCCGGGGAGCTGTTTTTT
CDR3 protein: CASSEGLGRPGELFF

V gene: TRBV10-3
D gene: NA
J gene: TRBJ2-2
CDR3 length: 14
clone size: NA
CDR3 DNA: TGTGCCATCAGTGAGGGGACATGGACCGGGGAGCTGTTTTTT
CDR3 protein: CAISEGTWTGELFF

V gene: TRBV9
D gene: NA
J gene: TRBJ2-1
CDR3 length: 15
clone size: many
CDR3 DNA: TGTGCCAGCAGCGTAGGGCTTAGCTCGGGGAATGAGCAGTTCTTC
CDR3 protein: CASSVGLSSGNEQFF

V gene: TRBV20-1
D gene: TRBD1
J gene: TRBJ2-2
CDR3 length: 14
clone size: NA
CDR3 DNA: TGCAGTGCTAGTGGGGACAGGGGCACCGGGGAGCTGTTTTTT
CDR3 protein: CSASGDRGTGELFF

V gene: TRBV6-4
D gene: NA
J gene: TRBJ1-2
CDR3 length: 13
clone size: many
CDR3 DNA: TGTGCCAGCAGTGACTGGTCCGGGGTAGGCTACACCTTC
CDR3 protein: CASSDWSGVGYTF

V gene: TRBV2
D gene: NA
J gene: TRBJ2-6
CDR3 length: 15
clone size: NA
CDR3 DNA: TGTGCCAGCAGCCCTGGACATCCTGGGGCCAACGTCCTGACTTTC
CDR3 protein: CASSPGHPGANVLTF

V gene: TRBV5-4
D gene: NA
J gene: TRBJ1-2
CDR3 length: 15
clone size: few
CDR3 DNA: TGTGCCAGCAGCTTGAGGTCGACAGGAGGCTATGGCTACACCTTC
CDR3 protein: CASSLRSTGGYGYTF

V gene: TRBV20-1
D gene: TRBD1
J gene: TRBJ2-5
CDR3 length: 13
clone size: NA
CDR3 DNA: TGCAGTGCGATAAGACAGGGACCAGAGACCCAGTACTTC
CDR3 protein: CSAIRQGPETQYF

V gene: TRBV7-7
D gene: TRBD2
J gene: TRBJ2-5
CDR3 length: 17
clone size: NA
CDR3 DNA: TGTGCCTCCCCCCCGGGGGGGTGGGACGTTCCCCAAGAGACCCAGTACTTC
CDR3 protein: CASPPGGWDVPQETQYF

V gene: TRBV25-1
D gene: NA
J gene: TRBJ2-7
CDR3 length: 15
clone size: NA
CDR3 DNA: TGTGCCAGCGGGCGTAAGTGCACGGGTAATCCCGAGCAGTACTTC
CDR3 protein: CASGRKCTGNPEQYF

V gene: TRBV7-3
D gene: NA
J gene: TRBJ2-1
CDR3 length: 14
clone size: many
CDR3 DNA: TGTGCCAGCAGCTTAGGGGCAGGGCCGGGGGAGCAGTTCTTC
CDR3 protein: CASSLGAGPGEQFF

V gene: TRBV12-5
D gene: TRBD2
J gene: TRBJ2-3
CDR3 length: 15
clone size: NA
CDR3 DNA: TGTGCTAGTGGACCGGGACTAAGAAACACAGATACGCAGTATTTT
CDR3 protein: CASGPGLRNTDTQYF

V gene: TRBV5-1
D gene: TRBD1
J gene: TRBJ2-7
CDR3 length: 14
clone size: NA
CDR3 DNA: TGCGCCAGCAGCGAAGGGACAGGTCCAAACGAGCAGTACTTC
CDR3 protein: CASSEGTGPNEQYF

V gene: TRBV25-1
D gene: TRBD1
J gene: TRBJ2-3
CDR3 length: 14
clone size: NA
CDR3 DNA: TGTGCCAGCAGTATGGACAGGGGGGAAGATACGCAGTATTTT
CDR3 protein: CASSMDRGEDTQYF

V gene: TRBV9
D gene: TRBD2
J gene: TRBJ2-1
CDR3 length: 17
clone size: many
CDR3 DNA: TGTGCCAGCAGCAAGGCGGGAGGGCCAAGCTCCTACAATGAGCAGTTCTTC
CDR3 protein: CASSKAGGPSSYNEQFF

V gene: TRBV7-9
D gene: TRBD1
J gene: TRBJ1-1
CDR3 length: 15
clone size: NA
CDR3 DNA: TGTGCCAGCAGCTCTGTGACAGGGGCCTACACTGAAGCTTTCTTT
CDR3 protein: CASSSVTGAYTEAFF

V gene: TRBV9
D gene: NA
J gene: TRBJ2-1
CDR3 length: 14
clone size: many
CDR3 DNA: TGTGCCAGCAGCTTGGGGCTAGCGAAGAATGAGCAGTTCTTC
CDR3 protein: CASSLGLAKNEQFF

V gene: TRBV20-1
D gene: NA
J gene: TRBJ2-7
CDR3 length: 12
clone size: NA
CDR3 DNA: TGCAGTGTCCGGGACGTTCACTACGAGCAGTACTTC
CDR3 protein: CSVRDVHYEQYF

V gene: TRBV29-1
D gene: TRBD1
J gene: TRBJ2-5
CDR3 length: 13
clone size: few
CDR3 DNA: TGCAGCGTTGGACAGGGGGGACGGGAGACCCAGTACTTC
CDR3 protein: CSVGQGGRETQYF

V gene: TRBV20-1
D gene: NA
J gene: TRBJ2-7
CDR3 length: 13
clone size: many
CDR3 DNA: TGCAGTGCCCCGGGAGACGGTGCCTACGAGCAGTACTTC
CDR3 protein: CSAPGDGAYEQYF

V gene: TRBV19
D gene: NA
J gene: TRBJ1-2
CDR3 length: 14
clone size: NA
CDR3 DNA: TGTGCCAGTACTCGCGCCCAACTGAACTATGGCTACACCTTC
CDR3 protein: CASTRAQLNYGYTF

V gene: TRBV27
D gene: TRBD2
J gene: TRBJ2-7
CDR3 length: 16
clone size: NA
CDR3 DNA: TGTGCCAGCAGTTCTGGAGCTAGCGGGACCTCCTACGAGCAGTACTTC
CDR3 protein: CASSSGASGTSYEQYF